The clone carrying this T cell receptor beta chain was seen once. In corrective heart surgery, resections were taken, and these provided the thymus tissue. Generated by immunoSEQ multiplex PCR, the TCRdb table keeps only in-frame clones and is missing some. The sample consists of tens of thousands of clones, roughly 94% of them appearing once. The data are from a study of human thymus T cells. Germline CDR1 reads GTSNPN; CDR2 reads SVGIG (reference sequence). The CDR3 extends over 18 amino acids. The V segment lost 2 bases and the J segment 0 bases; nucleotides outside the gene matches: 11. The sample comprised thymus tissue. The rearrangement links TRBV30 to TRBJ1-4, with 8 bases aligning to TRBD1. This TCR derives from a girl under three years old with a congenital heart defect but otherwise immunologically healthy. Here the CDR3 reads CAWSTGTGAFATNEKLFF. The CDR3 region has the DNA TGTGCCTGGAGTACCGGGACAGGTGCCTTTGCAACTAATGAAAAACTGTTTTTT. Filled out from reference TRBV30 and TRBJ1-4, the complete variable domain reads SQTIHQWPATLVQPVGSPLSLECTVEGTSNPNLYWYRQAAGRGLQLLFYSVGIGQISSEVPQNLSASRPQDRQFILSSKKLLLSDSGFYLCAWSTGTGAFATNEKLFFGSGTQLSVL.